The present entry profiles one T cell receptor (beta chain) with its context. The sample holds many counts of this clonotype. No cognate antigen has been identified for it. No per-base quality is available; no much larger clone lies one base away. This specimen belongs to a study of Graves' ophthalmopathy and Graves' hyperthyroidism (dated by TCRdb to the late 2010s). For context, the study as a whole: Peripheral blood was collected at initial diagnosis, before any treatment. The study used TCR beta repertoire signatures to distinguish Graves' ophthalmopathy from Graves' hyperthyroidism and to predict progression to ophthalmopathy. In total, under 150 blood samples were TCR-sequenced: approximately 42 ophthalmopathy, over 70 hyperthyroidism and around 17 hyperthyroidism-to-ophthalmopathy patients. To explore V-J signatures distinguishing ophthalmopathy from hyperthyroidism, a discovery set of 100 patients (43 ophthalmopathy, 55 to 60 stable hyperthyroidism) was enrolled. The independent validation cohort included approximately 19 hyperthyroidism patients plus 17 patients who later progressed from hyperthyroidism to ophthalmopathy. In five to seven hyperthyroidism patients, the T-cell repertoire of thyroid tissue was compared with the T-cell repertoire of blood. After sampling, hyperthyroidism patients received methimazole starting at 30 mg daily, and ophthalmopathy patients received high-dose intravenous methylprednisolone. For training and testing, the roughly 97 patients in the discovery cohort were randomly divided in a 7:3 ratio. Study-level results and caveats: The 13-signature model separated ophthalmopathy from stable hyperthyroidism with over 85% sensitivity and almost 84% specificity in cross-validation, and 80%/75% in the test set. Sample size was not statistically predetermined, and group allocation was not concealed from the investigators. Among expanded thyroid clonotypes with frequency above 0.001, most also showed up in blood, which suggests that blood repertoires may reflect the thyroid immune response. In validation, the model predicted ophthalmopathy progression with about 71% sensitivity and about 73% specificity; 12 predicted patients were CT-confirmed with GO in a median of approximately 6.2 months.

The junction carries 16 bases between V and J, which are trimmed by 4 bases and 3 bases respectively. The cysteine opens and the phenylalanine closes a CDR3 of 15 amino acids. CDR3 DNA is the only sequence kept; it has 45 bases, read in frame from the first base. The germline V gene (reference sequence) gives CDR1 as LNHDA and CDR2 as SQIVND. For repertoire sequencing, the TCR beta CDR3 regions were amplified from RNA transcripts. A first-round RT-PCR used HTBI primers with the Qiagen OneStep RT-PCR kit, followed by a second-round multiplex PCR, size selection and purification. Sequencing of the libraries was carried out on an Illumina HiSeq2000 in paired-end mode with 100 bp reads. The study's processing was this. SOAPnuke was used to process the reads, removing any read that contained adapters or uncalled bases, had a mean Phred below 15, or lacked an exact match to the constant primer or identifier. High-quality paired reads were merged with COPE v1.2.5. Clonotypes were defined as unique nucleotide sequences and were aligned to IMGT TRB V, D and J references using MiTCR v1.1. Only V-J combinations with frequency above 0.0001 were analysed, covering approximately 99% of repertoires. For each V-J combination, a TCR clonal expansion and chaos score was defined as the ratio of F50 clonal expansion to chaos observed in the TCRdist matrix. Welch's t-statistics and random forest were used to reduce the features to 13 V-J combinations, which were then used as input to a naive Bayes classifier. The similarity between thyroid and blood repertoires was quantified using the Morisita-Horn index. Starting from the raw public reads, TCRdb applied fastp trimming at Q25, assembled clones with MiXCR and retained in-frame beta chains. One record per CDR3 amino acid sequence lists the most common genes and DNA. TCRdb assigned the V and J calls; the authors' analysis was not used. The sample table records hundreds of thousands of distinct CDR3 sequences; around 21% of these occur just once. Around 3.1% of the sample belongs to the ten largest clones.

Stable hyperthyroidism was defined as no progression to ophthalmopathy within 18 months of follow-up. Patients with hyperthyroidism were aged 18 to 65 years, had been newly diagnosed, and had a disease duration of less than 2 months. Patients with other autoimmune diseases, uncontrolled infections, pregnancy or lactation were excluded from the study. Clinical symptoms, serum thyroxine, TRAb, thyroid ultrasound and orbital computed tomography formed the basis of the diagnosis. PBMCs were isolated from about 9 ml of fresh peripheral blood by Ficoll-Paque density gradient centrifugation. Total RNA was extracted using Trizol reagent, and RNA quality was checked on an Agilent 2100 Bioanalyzer.

The specimen sequenced was peripheral blood. This receptor was taken from a woman younger than 35 with stable Graves' hyperthyroidism. Donor details come from another sample of the same person, matched by shared clones. This sequence uses TRBV19 and TRBJ2-7, and perhaps TRBD1 as D gene, on 5 matching bases. Read as DNA, the sequence is TGTGCCAGTAGTACGACAGTAACCTCCAACTACGAGCAGTACTTC. Its translation is CASSTTVTSNYEQYF.